These T cell receptor beta chains were read from a single sample in a study of T cell responses to AZD1222 COVID-19 vaccine. TCRdb keeps only in-frame clones here, not all; method: immunoSEQ multiplex PCR. The sample lists more than 70,000 clones, approximately 90% occurring once. The sample here was peripheral blood, taken 28 days after the second AZD1222 dose. These receptors originate from an adult who received the AZD1222 COVID-19 vaccine. Both conserved end residues are part of each CDR3. Size values are once, few and many counts, or a class for expanded clones, and some rows have none.

CDR3,size,V
CASSLWGGYGYTF,NA,TRBV11-1
CAWSLTSGGKYEQFF,NA,TRBV30
CASSQSRDPNSYEQYF,few,TRBV5-6
CASSQDPPDSLQETQYF,NA,TRBV4-2
CASSLRIRGHQPQHF,NA,TRBV7-9
CASSGPGVSPLHF,NA,TRBV9
CSARGGREAFF,NA,TRBV20-1
CASSSGAGWAGELFF,NA,TRBV5-1
CASSHDRRGQGEDTQYF,NA,TRBV3-1/TRBV3-2
CASSLTWGNQPQHF,NA,TRBV5-1
CASSPDGRGANTGELFF,NA,TRBV5-4
CASSKYGYTF,NA,TRBV21-1
CASSVVGEGRNTIYF,NA,TRBV9
CASSLYPTGGGLNTEAFF,NA,TRBV27
CASSTGGGATSGNTIYF,NA,TRBV9
CASSSSGTGAYGYTF,NA,TRBV5-8
CASSYRGQINTEAFF,NA,TRBV6-2/TRBV6-3
CASSHPRRTAGYEQYF,NA,TRBV28
CATSDSGQGPSYNEQFF,NA,TRBV24-1
CATGQRNQPQHF,NA,TRBV19
CASSLVVDTEAFF,NA,TRBV5-1
CAISELLNQPQHF,NA,TRBV10-3
CASKRASGSGGANVLTF,NA,TRBV19
CATGGAQETQYF,NA,TRBV15
CSVEEREGRYEQYF,NA,TRBV29-1
CASSQVGVSGRGEQFF,NA,TRBV3-1/TRBV3-2
CASAGRLKRELGYGYTF,NA,TRBV11-3
CASRIGDPGTGELFF,NA,TRBV2
CASSIGTTSGPYNEQFF,NA,TRBV19
CASSPAERETQYF,NA,TRBV18
CATGTGADTEAFF,NA,TRBV5-1
CASSSSPDGYEQYF,NA,TRBV7-8
CASSPRGANNEKLFF,NA,TRBV18
CASSQPTGGLSYEQYF,once,TRBV5-5
CASSSKTVNTEAFF,few,TRBV11-1
CASGGTASQETQYF,NA,TRBV2
CASSTEGYQETQYF,NA,TRBV7-6
CASGLVSVTDITEAFF,NA,TRBV12-5
CASSDLPGQGRTEAFF,NA,TRBV7-2
CASSQEGGRAYNSPLHF,NA,TRBV4-2
CSVVRGRGPEAFF,NA,TRBV29-1
CASSVATSGVGTQYF,NA,TRBV9
CATGTGAPQSDEQYF,once,TRBV6-5
CAIRESNQPQHF,NA,TRBV10-3
CASSLGWGLAGMMFEQFF,once,TRBV11-2
CASSRPGLAGVATDTQYF,NA,TRBV6-6
CASSKRGQTSYEQYF,NA,TRBV21-1
CASRAPGTEYTEAFF,NA,TRBV25-1
CASTRDGGYEQYF,NA,TRBV12-3/TRBV12-4
CASSVEGGQPQHF,NA,TRBV2
CASSIGTGYGELFF,NA,TRBV5-1